Shown below are 2 T cell receptor beta chains from a single sample sequenced in a study of blood T cell repertoires in COVID-19. Clones were read by immunoSEQ multiplex PCR, and TCRdb kept only the in-frame ones, dropping some. Found here are about 160,000 clones, about four fifths of them singletons; the top ten hold approximately 12%. The sample comprised peripheral blood. The receptors were gathered from a man aged 65-85 years who had recovered from COVID-19.

The V call is TRBV6-5, the J call TRBJ2-3, with D maybe TRBD1 (5 bases). Per the germline V gene, CDR1 is MNHEY and CDR2 is SVGAGI. The V and J ends lost 6 bases and 5 bases respectively, with 18 bases between them. The CDR3 runs 15 residues. Here the CDR3 DNA reads TGTGCCAGCAGACCCTTGGAGTTGGGGCGAGATACGCAGTATTTT. This translates into CASRPLELGRDTQYF.

This clone was picked up a small number of times. The chain couples TRBV7-9 to TRBJ2-2; the match to TRBD2 covers 10 bases. The CDR3 has 16 residues. Germline CDR1 reads SEHNR; CDR2 reads FQNEAQ (reference sequence). V shed 3 bases, J shed 3 bases, and the junction held 4 bases outside the gene matches. The CDR3 loop is CASSLWTSGYTGELFF. The CDR3 bases are TGTGCCAGCAGCTTGTGGACTAGCGGTTACACCGGGGAGCTGTTTTTT.